The 19 T cell receptor beta chains listed next were all sequenced from one sample in a study of breast tumors, draining lymph nodes, adjacent tissues. TCRdb reprocessed the multiplex PCR reads via MiXCR and lists one record per CDR3 protein. The table shows 290,000 or so distinct CDR3 sequences, with 30% occurring only once. Axillary draining lymph nodes of breast cancer patients supplied the node samples. The sample taken for sequencing was axillary lymph node tissue. Receptor source: a female donor with breast cancer. Some clones in this sample may be carry-over from other donors' samples.

This clonotype has more than one count but fewer than ten. A read error may be the cause here, since a much bigger clone is one base away. Given the absence of the conserved phenylalanine or tryptophan at the CDR3 end, a read error is likely. V gene TRBV5-1 combines with J gene TRBJ2-7; D is possibly TRBD1 (6 bases). Trimming took off 3 bases at V and 2 bases at J, with 12 bases between the two ends. CDR1 is SGHRS, CDR2 YFSETQ, per germline. The CDR3 runs 14 residues. CDR3 DNA: TGCGCCAGCAGCTGGGTGACAGGACCCTACGAGCAGTACCTC. Translation gives CASSWVTGPYEQYL.

This clonotype was counted many times. The chain has TRBV7-9 and TRBJ2-7; 9 bases fit TRBD1. This CDR3 has 15 amino acids. V lost 1 base and J lost 5; bases outside the gene matches: 6. Germline assignment: CDR1 SEHNR and CDR2 FQNEAQ (reference sequence). For the CDR3, the DNA is TGTGCCAGCAGCTTAGTACAGGGGGCTGCAAACGAGCAGTACTTC. This gives the protein CASSLVQGAANEQYF.

Regarding this clonotype: The junction differs from germline at one of its ends, possibly a read error. This chain joins TRBV24-1 and TRBJ1-5, with D possibly TRBD1 on 6 matching bases. The CDR3 contains 13 residues. Germline lookup yields CDR1 KGHDR and CDR2 SFDVKD. CDR3 amino acids: CAASTGKDQPQHF. CDR3 bases: TGTGCCGCCAGTACAGGGAAAGATCAGCCCCAGCATTTT.

This clonotype was picked up many times. J is TRBJ2-5 and V is TRBV3-1; 8 nucleotides match TRBD1. CDR3 length: 16 residues. Trimming removed 1 base from V and 1 base from J; junction bases left unmatched: 5. The germline V gene encodes CDR1 LGHDT and CDR2 YNNKEL (reference sequence). The CDR3 nucleotides read TGTGCCAGCAGCCAAGGTGTCGGACAGGGCCAAGAGACCCAGTACTTC. Amino acids: CASSQGVGQGQETQYF.

Only a few counts were recorded for this clonotype. This rearrangement joins TRBV5-4 to TRBJ2-1, with D unresolved. The CDR3 extends over 15 amino acids. With 4 bases removed from V and 0 bases from J, the gap between germline ends came to 11 bases. The germline CDR1 and CDR2 sequences are SGHNT and YYREEE (reference sequence). CDR3 loop: CASSVTSSSYNEQFF. The CDR3, as DNA: TGTGCCAGCAGCGTAACATCCAGCTCCTACAATGAGCAGTTCTTC.

In its sample, this clonotype was seen many times. The V and J genes are TRBV6-1 and TRBJ2-7; a possible D gene is TRBD2 (6 bases). The CDR3 length is 13 residues. The germline gives CDR1 MNHNS, CDR2 SASEGT. Trimming removed 10 bases from V and 3 bases from J, with 16 bases in between. CDR3 residues: CATSEGPHYEQYF. The DNA of the CDR3 is TGTGCCACCTCGGAGGGGCCGCACTACGAGCAGTACTTC.

Remarks on this clonotype: Just one base apart from a much larger clone, this may be a read error. The genes are TRBV7-2 and TRBJ2-3; 12 bases fit TRBD2. Per the germline V gene, CDR1 is SGHTA and CDR2 is FQGNSA. The CDR3 length is 20 residues. Losses at the gene ends were 2 bases for V and 2 bases for J; bases not matched to a gene: 14. CDR3 coding DNA: TGTGCCAGCAGCTTAAGGGGGCTAGCGGGAGGGACCCCTCACACAGATACGCAGTATTTT. Encoded protein: CASSLRGLAGGTPHTDTQYF.

Many counts were recorded for this clonotype. The chain joins TRBV15 to TRBJ1-3, with D tentatively TRBD1 (6 bases). The CDR3 spans 16 residues. Germline values: CDR1 LNHNV, CDR2 YYDKDF (reference sequence). Trimming removed 2 bases at V and 1 base at J, with 12 bases between. In DNA form, the CDR3 reads TGTGCCACCAGCAGACACAAAGGGACATCTGGAAACACCATATATTTT. It specifies CATSRHKGTSGNTIYF.

Points on this clonotype: Just one base apart from a much larger clone, this may be a read error. DNA of the CDR3: TGTGCCGTCCGAGGGAACAATGAGCCGTTCTTC. Amino acids: CAVRGNNEPFF. V is TRBV11-2 and J is TRBJ2-1; tentative D call: TRBD2 (5 bases). CDR1 and CDR2 (germline): SGHAT, FQNNGV. The CDR3 loop spans 11 amino acids. The whole variable domain, remainder taken from reference TRBV11-2 and TRBJ2-1, is EAGVAQSPRYKIIEKRQSVAFWCNPISGHATLYWYQQILGQGPKLLIQFQNNGVVDDSQLPKDRFSAERLKGVDSTLKIQPAKLEDSAVYLCAVRGNNEPFFGPGTRLTVL.

This clonotype was recorded many times. The chain uses TRBV20-1 and TRBJ1-3; 7 bases fit TRBD1. Per the germline V gene, CDR1 is DFQATT and CDR2 is SNEGSKA (reference sequence). The ends lost 5 bases at V and 0 bases at J; junction bases unmatched: 13. The CDR3 is made up of 17 amino acids. CDR3 residues: CSASRDRLTPSGNTIYF. DNA of the CDR3: TGCAGTGCTTCCCGGGACAGACTGACACCCTCTGGAAACACCATATATTTT.

This clonotype was counted at least ten times. J is TRBJ2-7 and V is TRBV14; D ambiguous. The CDR3 has 11 amino acids. Germline loops: CDR1 SGHDN, CDR2 FVKESK. Trimming took 1 base from V and 6 from J, leaving 4 bases between them. The CDR3: CASSQVREQYF. For the CDR3, the DNA is TGTGCCAGCAGCCAAGTTCGCGAGCAGTACTTC.

This clonotype was found a few times. J is TRBJ2-7 and V is TRBV27; the D gene is possibly TRBD1 (5 bases). Trimming removed 6 bases at V and 3 bases at J, with 15 bases between. The CDR3 totals 14 residues. In germline, CDR1 is MNHEY, CDR2 SMNVEV (reference sequence). The CDR3 here is CASRRTPESYEQYF. In DNA form, the CDR3 reads TGTGCCAGCAGACGGACACCTGAGAGCTACGAGCAGTACTTC.

This clonotype was counted ten times or more. V is TRBV7-9 and J is TRBJ2-7, with D possibly TRBD2 on 6 matching bases. The CDR3 runs to 14 residues. Germline loops: CDR1 SEHNR, CDR2 FQNEAQ (reference sequence). The V end was cut by 1 base, the J end by 0 bases, with 7 bases between. In DNA form, the CDR3 reads TGTGCCAGCAGCTTAGAGGACTACTCCTACGAGCAGTACTTC. This translates into CASSLEDYSYEQYF. Supplemented by reference TRBV7-9 and TRBJ2-7, the full variable domain reads DTGVSQNPRHKITKRGQNVTFRCDPISEHNRLYWYRQTLGQGPEFLTYFQNEAQLEKSRLLSDRFSAERPKGSFSTLEIQRTEQGDSAMYLCASSLEDYSYEQYFGPGTRLTVT.

This clonotype was observed many times. Written as DNA, the CDR3 is TGCAGTGCTGTCTTTTCTAGCACAGATACGCAGTATTTT. Its translation is CSAVFSSTDTQYF. The chain recombines TRBV20-1 with TRBJ2-3; D unclear. The V end was cut by 5 bases, the J end by 0 bases, with 9 bases between. CDR1 DFQATT and CDR2 SNEGSKA come from the germline V gene (reference sequence). This CDR3 region has 13 residues.

This clonotype has ten or more counts. The chain uses TRBV20-1 and TRBJ2-5; 15 bases map to TRBD2. The CDR3 is 15 residues long. V was clipped by 6 bases and J by 7 bases; unmatched bases: 9. Germline loops: CDR1 DFQATT, CDR2 SNEGSKA (reference sequence). CDR3 nucleotides: TGCAGTGCCAGGACTAGCGGGAGGGCCCCAGGGACCCAGTACTTC. Its protein is CSARTSGRAPGTQYF.

The rearrangement joins TRBV10-3 to TRBJ1-1; D unclear. The V and J ends lost 6 bases and 1 base respectively, with 3 bases between them. Germline values: CDR1 ENHRY, CDR2 SYGVKD. This CDR3 is 11 amino acids long. The CDR3 bases are TGTGCCATCAGGACGAACACTGAAGCTTTCTTT. This gives the protein CAIRTNTEAFF.

The CDR3 DNA follows: TGTGCCAGCAGCTTAGAAGGGGTGAACACTGAAGCTTTCTTT. Residues: CASSLEGVNTEAFF. The gene calls are TRBV7-9 and TRBJ1-1, with D possibly being TRBD1 (5 bases). Trimming removed 1 base at V and 0 bases at J, with 6 bases between. The CDR3 contains 14 residues. Looked up from germline, CDR1 is SEHNR and CDR2 is FQNEAQ (reference sequence).

This clonotype has a handful of counts. The chain employs TRBV11-3 and TRBJ2-2, with D perhaps given as TRBD1 or TRBD2 (5 bases each). Germline CDR1 is SGHNT and CDR2 is YENEEA. The CDR3 length is 15 residues. V was shortened by 3 bases and J by 4 bases, with 12 bases between the two germline ends. The CDR3 sequence is CASSFRTGTTGELFF. In DNA form, the CDR3 reads TGTGCCAGCAGCTTCAGGACGGGGACCACCGGGGAGCTGTTTTTT.

Many counts were recorded for this clonotype. V and J are TRBV4-3 and TRBJ1-4, with 9 bases fitting TRBD1. CDR1 and CDR2 from the germline V gene are LGHNA and YSLEER. The CDR3 length is 17 residues. Losses at the gene ends were 0 bases for V and 8 bases for J; bases not matched to a gene: 10. The CDR3 reads CASSQEALGQGFEKLFF. CDR3 bases: TGCGCCAGCAGCCAAGAGGCCCTGGGACAGGGCTTCGAAAAACTGTTTTTT.